The 7 T cell receptor beta chains in this list originate from one sample, sequenced in a study of blood T cells in healthy people across ages. The use of a sample-barcoded 5' primer and a J-beta primer mix characterized a second PCR of roughly 6 to 11 cycles. TCRdb reprocessed the 5' RACE reads with MiXCR, giving one entry per CDR3 protein. The data show about 930,000 distinct CDR3 sequences, under 35% seen once. The data were also submitted as part of a second study, on T cells of mothers and their children.

Sequenced material: blood. These receptors all come from a woman aged 40 to 50 in good health.

J is TRBJ2-4 and V is TRBV21-1. TRBV21-1 is a documented pseudogene. This CDR3 spans 15 amino acids. In nucleotides, the CDR3 is TGTGCCGGATACGACACCGTAACGGACAAAAACATTCAGTACTTC. Protein: CAGYDTVTDKNIQYF.

This clonotype was observed many times. The chain employs TRBV6-5 and TRBJ2-1; D perhaps matches TRBD2 (6 bases). V gave up 0 bases and J gave up 4 bases, with 13 bases separating them. CDR1 is MNHEY and CDR2 is SVGAGI in the germline V gene. The CDR3 covers 16 residues. The CDR3 DNA reads as TGTGCCAGCAGTTACTCAAGGACGGGGGTTTACAATGAGCAGTTCTTC. This encodes CASSYSRTGVYNEQFF.

The sample holds many counts of this clonotype. The rearrangement uses TRBV6-5 and TRBJ1-2; the D is unclear. Between the trimmed V and J ends, which lost 0 bases and 1 base, there was a span of 6 bases. Germline CDR1 is MNHEY and CDR2 is SVGAGI. This CDR3 contains 14 residues. CDR3 DNA sequence: TGTGCCAGCAGTTACTCAGGGAGTAACTATGGCTACACCTTC. The encoded protein is CASSYSGSNYGYTF.

The V call is TRBV4-3, the J call TRBJ2-1, with TRBD1 identical over 8 bases. The length of the CDR3 is 17 residues. Per germline, CDR1 LGHNA and CDR2 YSLEER. Losses at the gene ends were 0 bases for V and 0 bases for J; bases not matched to a gene: 4. CDR3 bases: TGCGCCAGCAGCCAAGATACAGGGGGACTCTCCTACAATGAGCAGTTCTTC. Translation: CASSQDTGGLSYNEQFF.

This clonotype was detected many times. The chain joins TRBV7-3 to TRBJ1-6; possible D gene TRBD1, 5 bases. The germline V gene has CDR1 SGHTA and CDR2 FQGTGA. V was clipped by 5 bases and J by 9 bases, with 8 bases between them. The CDR3 is 12 residues long. As DNA, the CDR3 is TGTGCCAGCAGCCAGGGTTCTTCACCCCTCCACTTT. It yields the protein CASSQGSSPLHF.

This rearrangement joins TRBV7-9 to TRBJ1-2; 8 bases agree with TRBD1. CDR3 length: 17 amino acids. The germline CDR1 and CDR2 sequences are SEHNR and FQNEAQ (reference sequence). Trimming cost V 5 bases and J 0 bases; bases outside gene matches: 11. CDR3 nucleotide sequence: TGTGCCAGCAGCCCCAGGTCCCAGGGGGCTACTAACTATGGCTACACCTTC. Amino acids: CASSPRSQGATNYGYTF. The entire variable domain, with the rest obtained from reference TRBV7-9 and TRBJ1-2, is as follows: DTGVSQNPRHKITKRGQNVTFRCDPISEHNRLYWYRQTLGQGPEFLTYFQNEAQLEKSRLLSDRFSAERPKGSFSTLEIQRTEQGDSAMYLCASSPRSQGATNYGYTFGSGTRLTVV.

A remark on this clonotype: Mismatch with germline at one junction end may stem from a read error. CDR3 sequence (DNA): TGTGCCAGCAGCCAAGAGGACAGCTCCTACAAGCAGTACTTC. Its protein product is CASSQEDSSYKQYF. The V gene is TRBV5-5, the J gene TRBJ2-7; D perhaps matches TRBD1 (6 bases). There are 14 residues in the CDR3. CDR1 SGHKS and CDR2 YYEKEE come from the germline V gene (reference sequence).